This T cell receptor beta chain was retrieved from a study of T-cell memory formation after mild COVID-19. The V gene's germline CDR1 is LGHNA and CDR2 YNFKEQ. This CDR3 spans 15 amino acids. The J segment lost 4 bases and the V segment lost 4 bases, leaving 9 bases of the junction unmatched. Details on this clonotype: Antigen: not known.

General study points: Clones that contracted clustered mainly in CM and EM if CD4+ and in EMRA if CD8+. From day 15 to 85, contracting clones were balanced between CD4 and CD8, whereas later expanders leaned toward CD4+. Pre-infection memory showed some responding clones, and this suggested that cross-reactive memory joined.

TCRdb re-analysed the 5' RACE reads in MiXCR, keeping a single row per CDR3 protein. The sample consists of roughly 100,000 distinct CDR3 sequences, roughly 15% of them appearing once. This clonotype was sampled from a man aged 18 to 30 who had mild COVID-19 (a few samples of this study predate the infection). Cell type and time point are not known. The sample was PBMCs or a T cell subset sorted from them (not recorded which). The chain is built from TRBV4-2 and TRBJ2-5; 7 bases agree with TRBD2. This chain's CDR3 is CASSPWGGGTETQYF. CDR3 sequence (DNA): TGTGCCAGCAGCCCGTGGGGGGGAGGAACAGAGACCCAGTACTTC.